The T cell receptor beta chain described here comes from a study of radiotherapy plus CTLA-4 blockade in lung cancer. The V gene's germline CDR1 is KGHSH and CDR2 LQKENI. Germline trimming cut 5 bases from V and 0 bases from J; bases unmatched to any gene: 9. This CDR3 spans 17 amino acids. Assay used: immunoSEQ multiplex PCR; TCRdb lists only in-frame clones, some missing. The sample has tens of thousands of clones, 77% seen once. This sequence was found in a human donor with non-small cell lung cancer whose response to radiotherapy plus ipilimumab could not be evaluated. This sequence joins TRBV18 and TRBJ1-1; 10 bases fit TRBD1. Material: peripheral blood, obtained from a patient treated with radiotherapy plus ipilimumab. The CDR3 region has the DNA TGTGCCAGCTCAGCCCGGGACAGGGGACGGATGAACACTGAAGCTTTCTTT. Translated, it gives CASSARDRGRMNTEAFF.